This is a list of T cell receptor beta chains from one sample in a study of cytomegalovirus exposure and HLA in healthy donors. Using immunoSEQ multiplex PCR, the repertoire was profiled, and TCRdb retains in-frame clones only, with some absent. The repertoire has over 110,000 clones, 75% to 80% of them found once; the top ten carry roughly 6%. Sequences were obtained from PBMCs. Receptors originate from a woman in her forties in good health and CMV-seropositive. Each CDR3 is given without its conserved first and last residue.

j_gene: TRBJ2-2
v_gene: TRBV4-2
CDR3aa: ASNQGGTGELF

j_gene: TRBJ2-3
v_gene: TRBV19
CDR3aa: ASSSRGTGNTDTQY

j_gene: TRBJ1-1
v_gene: TRBV28
CDR3aa: ASSFYGRTKGGNTEAF

j_gene: TRBJ2-1
v_gene: TRBV10-2
CDR3aa: ASSLPGLAGGFYNEQF

j_gene: TRBJ2-7
v_gene: TRBV7-9
CDR3aa: ASSLDSGRANEQY

j_gene: TRBJ2-3
v_gene: TRBV5-1
CDR3aa: ASSLASRAGTDTQY

j_gene: TRBJ1-5
v_gene: TRBV4-1
CDR3aa: ASSQVGQDEAVYQPQH

j_gene: TRBJ2-1
v_gene: TRBV7-6
CDR3aa: ASSLRSAGGDHNEQF

j_gene: TRBJ2-7
v_gene: TRBV21-1
CDR3aa: ASSKGAGGFPYEQY

j_gene: TRBJ1-4
v_gene: TRBV23-1
CDR3aa: ASRRKWTNEKLF

j_gene: TRBJ2-7
v_gene: TRBV7-9
CDR3aa: ASSAVRGYEQY

j_gene: TRBJ2-1
v_gene: TRBV7-2
CDR3aa: ASSLTGTSYNEQF

j_gene: TRBJ2-3
v_gene: TRBV13
CDR3aa: ASSLMSQGITDTQY

j_gene: TRBJ1-2
v_gene: TRBV5-4
CDR3aa: ATHYLGGDGYT

j_gene: TRBJ1-1
v_gene: TRBV30
CDR3aa: AWSPGGTGYNTEAF

j_gene: TRBJ2-1
v_gene: TRBV27
CDR3aa: ASSLGQVRTSSYNEQF

j_gene: TRBJ2-7
v_gene: TRBV5-1
CDR3aa: ASSLGLAGVDEQY

j_gene: TRBJ2-3
v_gene: TRBV27
CDR3aa: ARPEFRGKGSTDTQY

j_gene: TRBJ1-4
v_gene: TRBV19
CDR3aa: ASTLRPGGARSEKLF

j_gene: TRBJ2-3
v_gene: TRBV11-3
CDR3aa: ASSPTRTDTQY

j_gene: TRBJ2-3
v_gene: TRBV7-2
CDR3aa: ASSLAGGDTQY

j_gene: TRBJ2-3
v_gene: TRBV30
CDR3aa: AWNSGLAGVDTQY

j_gene: TRBJ2-2
v_gene: TRBV11-3
CDR3aa: ASSLGRWDRPDGTGELF

j_gene: TRBJ1-5
v_gene: TRBV7-2
CDR3aa: ASSSRSTGTPQH

j_gene: TRBJ2-7
v_gene: TRBV6-5
CDR3aa: ASSYSGRPGLGEQY

j_gene: TRBJ2-5
v_gene: TRBV5-4
CDR3aa: ASSYGPTTGETQY

j_gene: TRBJ1-5
v_gene: TRBV27
CDR3aa: ASSSLDRDSNQPQH

j_gene: TRBJ1-2
v_gene: TRBV5-4
CDR3aa: ASSLVATNYGYT

j_gene: TRBJ2-5
v_gene: TRBV27
CDR3aa: ASKTRLADFRETQY

j_gene: TRBJ1-2
v_gene: TRBV7-8
CDR3aa: ASSLVQGNYGYT

j_gene: TRBJ2-1
v_gene: TRBV30
CDR3aa: AWSAYTRHEQF

j_gene: TRBJ2-3
v_gene: TRBV9
CDR3aa: ASSVGTSGAGDTQY

j_gene: TRBJ1-1
v_gene: TRBV6-6
CDR3aa: ASSQRTPEAF

j_gene: TRBJ2-2
v_gene: TRBV19
CDR3aa: ASSSPSNRELF

j_gene: TRBJ2-7
v_gene: TRBV29-1
CDR3aa: SVGGLAGGSEQY

j_gene: TRBJ2-3
v_gene: TRBV7-9
CDR3aa: ASNRSGRRAGDTQY

j_gene: TRBJ2-2
v_gene: TRBV19
CDR3aa: ASRIGEGQGNTGELF

j_gene: TRBJ2-3
v_gene: TRBV7-9
CDR3aa: ASSVRTGERQY

j_gene: TRBJ2-3
v_gene: TRBV18
CDR3aa: ASSLDRLGLAETDTQY

j_gene: TRBJ1-1
v_gene: TRBV29-1
CDR3aa: SGWDRGVPEAF

j_gene: TRBJ2-7
v_gene: TRBV7-9
CDR3aa: SSSLAGTGAYEQY

j_gene: TRBJ1-5
v_gene: TRBV28
CDR3aa: ASSLLAVGNQPQH

j_gene: TRBJ1-1
v_gene: TRBV5-1
CDR3aa: ASSRARQGNTEAF

j_gene: TRBJ2-7
v_gene: TRBV5-1
CDR3aa: ASSPSTGYSSYEQY

j_gene: TRBJ2-7
v_gene: TRBV7-2
CDR3aa: ASSLATSGVYEQY

j_gene: TRBJ1-2
v_gene: TRBV2
CDR3aa: ASKPDRAGYT

j_gene: TRBJ2-5
v_gene: TRBV7-7
CDR3aa: ASSLRVRGSSYQETQY

j_gene: TRBJ1-1
v_gene: TRBV7-9
CDR3aa: ASSSGGSNTEAF

j_gene: TRBJ1-4
v_gene: TRBV6-6
CDR3aa: ASSYSGEKLF

j_gene: TRBJ1-6
v_gene: TRBV6-6
CDR3aa: ASRGQVNSPLH

j_gene: TRBJ1-2
v_gene: TRBV25-1
CDR3aa: ASSESGFYGYT

j_gene: TRBJ1-2
v_gene: TRBV18
CDR3aa: ASSPVQGSNYGYT

j_gene: TRBJ1-2
v_gene: TRBV27
CDR3aa: ASSFQGNYGYT